The 22 T cell receptor beta chains below come from one sample, sequenced in a study of tumor-infiltrating lymphocytes in localized non-small cell lung cancer. Profiling relied on immunoSEQ multiplex PCR, and the TCRdb table lists in-frame clones only, not all of them. Among some 15,000 clones listed, around 72% were seen once. The source material was lung tumor tissue. The receptors derive from a human donor with non-small cell lung cancer.

This clone has only a few counts. This chain links TRBV7-9 with TRBJ1-1; 7 bases are shared with TRBD1. Germline CDR1 SEHNR, CDR2 FQNEAQ (reference sequence). This CDR3 is 14 amino acids long. The trim removed 3 bases at V and 2 bases at J, leaving 3 bases unmatched. CDR3 protein: CASSFQGGNTEAFF. CDR3 in DNA: TGTGCCAGCAGCTTTCAGGGGGGTAACACTGAAGCTTTCTTT.

V and J are TRBV2 and TRBJ2-5, with a possible D match to TRBD1 (6 bases). The CDR3 contains 14 residues. Trimming stripped 4 bases from V and 5 bases from J, with 14 bases between. Looked up from germline, CDR1 is SNHLY and CDR2 is FYNNEI. Here the CDR3 DNA reads TGTGCCAGCAGTGGACAGGCCATGTGGGAGACCCAGTACTTC. The encoded protein is CASSGQAMWETQYF.

This chain uses TRBV6-1 with TRBJ1-2, with TRBD1 matching 11 bases. Germline CDR1 reads MNHNS; CDR2 reads SASEGT. The ends lost 7 bases at V and 7 bases at J; junction bases unmatched: 11. CDR3 length equals 15 residues. CDR3 sequence: CASTAGTGGSRGYTF. The CDR3 nucleotides are TGTGCCAGCACCGCCGGGACAGGGGGTTCCCGTGGCTACACCTTC.

V and J are TRBV11-2 and TRBJ2-7, with a possible D match to TRBD1 (5 bases). Deletions cut 3 bases from V and 1 base from J, with 7 bases between. Germline V lookup: CDR1 SGHAT, CDR2 FQNNGV. The CDR3 has 13 residues. The CDR3 here is CASSFRESYEQYF. CDR3 in DNA: TGTGCCAGCAGCTTCAGGGAATCCTACGAGCAGTACTTC.

This sequence joins TRBV7-8 and TRBJ1-1; no clear D gene. Between the trimmed V and J ends, which lost 3 bases and 7 bases, there was a span of 9 bases. Per the germline V gene, CDR1 is SGHVS and CDR2 is FQNEAQ. CDR3 length: 12 amino acids. The CDR3 DNA reads TGTGCCAGCAGCTTTGCCGAGTTTGAAGCTTTCTTT. Protein: CASSFAEFEAFF.

This chain connects TRBV27 to TRBJ1-2; 8 bases map to TRBD1. The CDR3 consists of 13 residues. The V segment lost 6 bases and the J segment 6 bases; nucleotides outside the gene matches: 6. Germline V gene sequence: CDR1 MNHEY, CDR2 SMNVEV (reference sequence). The CDR3 is CASSSRTGHGYTF. The DNA of the CDR3 is TGTGCCAGCAGCTCCAGGACAGGGCATGGCTACACCTTC.

The CDR3 coding sequence is TGCAGCGTTGAGCTTACGGTAGGGATGGAGACCCAGTACTTC. Encoded protein: CSVELTVGMETQYF. J is TRBJ2-5 and V is TRBV29-1; D is undetermined. CDR3 length: 14 amino acids. The V and J ends lost 3 bases and 5 bases respectively, with 16 bases between them. Germline CDR1 and CDR2: SQVTM and ANQGSEA.

This chain uses TRBV4-3 with TRBJ1-2; no firm D call. The CDR3 is made up of 14 amino acids. V lost 0 bases to trimming and J lost 4 bases, with 9 bases between them. CDR1 is LGHNA and CDR2 is YSLEER in the germline V gene. The CDR3 here is CASSQDHSRYGYTF. CDR3 DNA sequence: TGCGCCAGCAGCCAAGATCACAGCCGCTATGGCTACACCTTC.

The J gene is TRBJ2-3, the V gene TRBV5-6, with D perhaps being TRBD1 or TRBD2 (5 bases each). The CDR3 consists of 15 residues. Germline V gene lookup returns CDR1 SGHDT and CDR2 YYEEEE. V gave up 4 bases and J gave up 2 bases, with 14 bases separating them. The CDR3 spells CASSKNRRPTDTQYF. DNA for the CDR3: TGTGCCAGCAGCAAAAACAGGAGGCCCACAGATACGCAGTATTTT.

This clone appeared once. This chain links TRBV6-6 with TRBJ1-6; D is uncertain. This CDR3 has 13 residues. V was trimmed by 11 bases and J by 7 bases, leaving 15 bases between them. Germline CDR1 reads MNHNY; CDR2 reads SVGAGI (reference sequence). The CDR3 protein is CAGSGYGNSPLHF. In DNA, the CDR3 is TGTGCCGGTTCGGGATATGGAAATTCACCCCTCCACTTT.

CDR3 sequence: CASSLTGQITDTQYF. The CDR3 DNA follows: TGTGCCAGCAGTTTGACGGGACAGATCACAGATACGCAGTATTTT. The chain carries TRBV27 and TRBJ2-3; 7 bases agree with TRBD1. V trimming: 3 bases; J trimming: 2 bases; junction bases outside the gene matches: 5. The CDR3 spans 15 residues. CDR1 is MNHEY, CDR2 SMNVEV, per germline (reference sequence).

V usage is TRBV7-6 and J usage is TRBJ1-5, with a weak D call TRBD1 (5 bases). V lost 1 base to trimming and J lost 5 bases, with 15 bases between them. Germline V CDR1 and CDR2: SGHVS, FNYEAQ. CDR3 size: 16 residues. CDR3 nucleotide sequence: TGTGCCAGCAGCTTAGGGGGCAGGCTTGAGGATCAGCCCCAGCATTTT. This codes for CASSLGGRLEDQPQHF.

The chain has TRBV2 and TRBJ2-7, with D perhaps TRBD2 (5 bases). The V end was cut by 6 bases, the J end by 0 bases, with 9 bases between. The germline gives CDR1 SNHLY, CDR2 FYNNEI. This CDR3 has 13 amino acids. CDR3 DNA sequence: TGTGCCAGCAGCCCGGACTTCTCCTACGAGCAGTACTTC. Protein sequence: CASSPDFSYEQYF.

The V and J genes are TRBV5-4 and TRBJ2-3; TRBD2 aligns across 9 bases. Germline lookup yields CDR1 SGHNT and CDR2 YYREEE (reference sequence). The CDR3 is 17 residues long. The junction had 7 bases not matched to a gene; V was cut back by 0 bases and J by 2 bases. The CDR3 nucleotides are TGTGCCAGCAGCTTGGGAGCGAGACTAGCGGTCACAGATACGCAGTATTTT. Translation gives CASSLGARLAVTDTQYF.

The V gene is TRBV29-1, the J gene TRBJ2-7, with 7 bases matching TRBD1. With V trimmed by 4 bases and J by 7 bases, 10 bases remained unmatched. This CDR3 spans 13 amino acids. In germline, CDR1 is SQVTM, CDR2 ANQGSEA. DNA for the CDR3: TGCAGCGTTGGAACAGGGGAAGGAAGGGAGCAGTACTTC. As protein: CSVGTGEGREQYF.

The rearrangement joins TRBV15 to TRBJ2-7; D is uncertain. The V end lost 0 bases, the J end lost 3 bases, and 9 bases lay between the germline ends. From germline, CDR1 is LNHNV and CDR2 YYDKDF (reference sequence). The CDR3 runs 14 residues. The CDR3 region is CATSRDRHYYEQYF. The CDR3 coding sequence is TGTGCCACCAGCAGAGACAGGCACTACTACGAGCAGTACTTC.

V usage is TRBV5-1 and J usage is TRBJ2-5; tentatively, D is TRBD1 (6 bases). The CDR3 length is 15 residues. Trimming cost V 4 bases and J 5 bases, with 18 bases left between them. Germline V gene sequence: CDR1 SGHRS, CDR2 YFSETQ. The CDR3 region is CASSAGVTNPETQYF. CDR3 nucleotide sequence: TGCGCCAGCAGCGCAGGGGTCACCAACCCCGAGACCCAGTACTTC.

The V and J genes are TRBV15 and TRBJ1-1, with no clear D. V was pared by 0 bases and J by 5 bases, with 10 bases between. Germline lookup yields CDR1 LNHNV and CDR2 YYDKDF (reference sequence). The CDR3 totals 14 residues. The CDR3 loop is CATSRDPETTEAFF. In DNA form, the CDR3 reads TGTGCCACCAGCAGAGATCCGGAAACGACTGAAGCTTTCTTT.

This chain joins TRBV6-6 and TRBJ1-3, with D hard to call. This CDR3 is built from 15 residues. Germline loops: CDR1 MNHNY, CDR2 SVGAGI (reference sequence). The germline V and J ends were trimmed by 5 bases and 0 bases, with 11 bases remaining between them. The CDR3 DNA reads as TGTGCCAGCAGTACCGGGATCAGCTCTGGAAACACCATATATTTT. It is translated as CASSTGISSGNTIYF.

This chain links TRBV5-1 with TRBJ2-5; 11 nucleotides agree with TRBD2. Trimming took 4 bases from V and 1 from J; bases not matched to a gene: 3. CDR1 and CDR2 (germline): SGHRS, YFSETQ. This CDR3 is built from 15 residues. Written as DNA, the CDR3 is TGCGCCAGCAGCGTAGGGACTAGCGGCCAAGAGACCCAGTACTTC. It specifies CASSVGTSGQETQYF.

The chain combines TRBV4-2 with TRBJ1-2, with D maybe TRBD1 (6 bases). The CDR3 totals 12 residues. Trimming pared 4 bases from V and 8 bases from J, leaving 11 bases between. Germline V lookup: CDR1 LGHNA, CDR2 YNFKEQ. CDR3 loop: CASSPRTDGYTF. The CDR3 DNA reads TGTGCCAGCAGCCCCAGGACAGACGGCTACACCTTC.

The gene calls are TRBV4-1 and TRBJ2-7; a possible D gene is TRBD2 (5 bases). The CDR3 is made up of 17 amino acids. From germline, CDR1 is MGHRA and CDR2 YSYEKL. The ends were cut back, 0 bases at V and 2 bases at J, with 17 bases in the middle. The CDR3 region has the DNA TGCGCCAGCAGCCAAGATAAGGAAACAGCGACTACCTACGAGCAGTACTTC. Encoded protein: CASSQDKETATTYEQYF.